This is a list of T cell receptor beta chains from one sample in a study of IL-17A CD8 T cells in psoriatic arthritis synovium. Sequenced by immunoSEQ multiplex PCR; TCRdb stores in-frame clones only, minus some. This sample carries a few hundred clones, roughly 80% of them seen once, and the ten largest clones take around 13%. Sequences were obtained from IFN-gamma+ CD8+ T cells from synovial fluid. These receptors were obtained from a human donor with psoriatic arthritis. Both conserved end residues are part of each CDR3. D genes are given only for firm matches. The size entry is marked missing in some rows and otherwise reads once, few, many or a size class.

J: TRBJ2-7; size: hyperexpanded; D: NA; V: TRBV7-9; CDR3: CASSSVMAEQYF; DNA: TGTGCCAGCAGCTCCGTAATGGCCGAGCAGTACTTC
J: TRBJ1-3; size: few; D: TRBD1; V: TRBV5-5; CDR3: CASSQTGNSGNTIYF; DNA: TGTGCCAGCAGCCAGACAGGGAATAGTGGAAACACCATATATTTT
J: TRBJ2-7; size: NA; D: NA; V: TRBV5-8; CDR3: CASSLVSGNYEQYF; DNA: TGTGCCAGCAGCTTGGTCTCAGGGAACTACGAGCAGTACTTC
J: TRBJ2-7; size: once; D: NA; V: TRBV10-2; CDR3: CASLGGQESIYEQYF; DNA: TGCGCCAGCCTCGGAGGCCAGGAGTCTATCTACGAGCAGTACTTC
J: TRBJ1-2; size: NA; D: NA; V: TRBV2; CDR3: CASSDGGRANHYGYTF; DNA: TGTGCCAGCAGTGACGGGGGCAGGGCGAACCATTATGGCTACACCTTC
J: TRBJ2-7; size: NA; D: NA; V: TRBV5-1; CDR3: CASSLEGAGYEQYF; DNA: TGCGCCAGCAGCTTGGAAGGGGCGGGGTACGAGCAGTACTTC
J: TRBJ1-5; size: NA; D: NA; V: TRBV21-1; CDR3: CASRRKIIHWHHQPQHF; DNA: TGTGCCAGCAGACGCAAGATAATACATTGGCATCATCAGCCCCAGCATTTT
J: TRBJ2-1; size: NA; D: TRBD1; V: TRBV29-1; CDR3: CSVDLGTGRNEQFF; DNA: TGCAGCGTTGATTTAGGGACAGGGAGGAATGAGCAGTTCTTC
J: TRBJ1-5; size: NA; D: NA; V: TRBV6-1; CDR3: CASSEKGGAGLSKPQHF; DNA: TGTGCCAGCAGTGAAAAAGGAGGGGCCGGGTTAAGTAAGCCCCAGCATTTT
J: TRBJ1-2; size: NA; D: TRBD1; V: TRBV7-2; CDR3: CASSPSGTGVYGYTF; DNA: TGTGCCAGCAGCCCAAGTGGGACAGGGGTCTATGGCTACACCTTC